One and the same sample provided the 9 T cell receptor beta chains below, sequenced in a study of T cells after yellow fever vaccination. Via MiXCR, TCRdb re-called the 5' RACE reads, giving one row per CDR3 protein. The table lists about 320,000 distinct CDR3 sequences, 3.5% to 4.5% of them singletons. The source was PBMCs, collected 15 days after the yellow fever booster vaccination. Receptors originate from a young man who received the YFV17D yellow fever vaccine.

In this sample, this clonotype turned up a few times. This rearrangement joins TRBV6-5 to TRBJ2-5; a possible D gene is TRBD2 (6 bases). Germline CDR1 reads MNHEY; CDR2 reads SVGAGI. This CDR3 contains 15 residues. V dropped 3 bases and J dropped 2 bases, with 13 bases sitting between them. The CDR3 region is CASSYRAGRQETQYF. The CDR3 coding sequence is TGTGCCAGCAGTTATCGGGCGGGGCGACAAGAGACCCAGTACTTC.

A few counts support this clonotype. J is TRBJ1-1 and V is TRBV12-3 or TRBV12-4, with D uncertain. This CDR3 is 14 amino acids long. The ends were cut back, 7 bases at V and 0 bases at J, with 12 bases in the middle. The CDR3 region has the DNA TGTGCCAGCACAATCCCTCCTTTGAACACTGAAGCTTTCTTT. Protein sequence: CASTIPPLNTEAFF.

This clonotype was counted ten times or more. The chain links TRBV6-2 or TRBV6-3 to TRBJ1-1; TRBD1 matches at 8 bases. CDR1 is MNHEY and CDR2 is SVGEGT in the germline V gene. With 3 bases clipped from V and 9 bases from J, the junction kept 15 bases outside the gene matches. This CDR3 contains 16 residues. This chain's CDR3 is CASSYQRQGHLRQAFF. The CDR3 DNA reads TGTGCCAGCAGTTATCAGCGACAGGGGCATCTTCGTCAAGCTTTCTTT.

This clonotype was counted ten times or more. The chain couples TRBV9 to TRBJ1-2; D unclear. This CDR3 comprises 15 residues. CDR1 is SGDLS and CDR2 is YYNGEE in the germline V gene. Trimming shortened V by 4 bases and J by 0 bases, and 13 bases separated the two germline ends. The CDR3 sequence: CASSPPGPTNYGYTF. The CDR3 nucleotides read TGTGCCAGCAGCCCCCCGGGTCCGACTAACTATGGCTACACCTTC.

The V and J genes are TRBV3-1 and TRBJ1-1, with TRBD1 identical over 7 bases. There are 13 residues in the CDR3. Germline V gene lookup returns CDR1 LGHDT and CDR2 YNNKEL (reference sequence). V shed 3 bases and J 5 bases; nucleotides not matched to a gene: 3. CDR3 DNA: TGTGCCAGCAGCCAGAACAGGGGAACTGAAGCTTTCTTT. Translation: CASSQNRGTEAFF.

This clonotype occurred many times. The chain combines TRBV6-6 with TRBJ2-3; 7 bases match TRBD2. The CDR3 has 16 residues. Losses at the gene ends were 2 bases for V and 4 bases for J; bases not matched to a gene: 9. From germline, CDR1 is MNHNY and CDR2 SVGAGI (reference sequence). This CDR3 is CASSYGLGGYADTQYF. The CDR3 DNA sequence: TGTGCCAGCAGTTACGGTCTCGGGGGGTACGCAGATACGCAGTATTTT.

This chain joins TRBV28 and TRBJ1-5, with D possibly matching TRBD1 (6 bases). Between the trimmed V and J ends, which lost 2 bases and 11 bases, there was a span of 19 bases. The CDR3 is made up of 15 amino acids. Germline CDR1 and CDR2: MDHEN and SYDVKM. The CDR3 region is CASSLTGQSLLAQHF. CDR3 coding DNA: TGTGCCAGCAGTTTAACTGGACAGTCACTTCTGGCCCAGCATTTT.

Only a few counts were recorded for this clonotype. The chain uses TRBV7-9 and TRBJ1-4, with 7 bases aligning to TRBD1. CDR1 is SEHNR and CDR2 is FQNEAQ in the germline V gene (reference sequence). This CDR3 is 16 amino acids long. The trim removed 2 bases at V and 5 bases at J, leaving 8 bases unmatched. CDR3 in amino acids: CASSLSGTETNEKLFF. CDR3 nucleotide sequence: TGTGCCAGCAGCTTATCCGGGACAGAAACGAATGAAAAACTGTTTTTT. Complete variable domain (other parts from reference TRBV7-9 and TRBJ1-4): DTGVSQNPRHKITKRGQNVTFRCDPISEHNRLYWYRQTLGQGPEFLTYFQNEAQLEKSRLLSDRFSAERPKGSFSTLEIQRTEQGDSAMYLCASSLSGTETNEKLFFGSGTQLSVL.

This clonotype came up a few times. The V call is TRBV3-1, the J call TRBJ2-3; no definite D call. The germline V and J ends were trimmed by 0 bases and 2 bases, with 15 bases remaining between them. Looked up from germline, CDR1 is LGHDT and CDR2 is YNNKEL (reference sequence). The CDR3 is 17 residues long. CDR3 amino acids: CASSQESSSFDTDTQYF. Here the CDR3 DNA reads TGTGCCAGCAGCCAAGAGTCAAGTAGTTTCGACACAGATACGCAGTATTTT.